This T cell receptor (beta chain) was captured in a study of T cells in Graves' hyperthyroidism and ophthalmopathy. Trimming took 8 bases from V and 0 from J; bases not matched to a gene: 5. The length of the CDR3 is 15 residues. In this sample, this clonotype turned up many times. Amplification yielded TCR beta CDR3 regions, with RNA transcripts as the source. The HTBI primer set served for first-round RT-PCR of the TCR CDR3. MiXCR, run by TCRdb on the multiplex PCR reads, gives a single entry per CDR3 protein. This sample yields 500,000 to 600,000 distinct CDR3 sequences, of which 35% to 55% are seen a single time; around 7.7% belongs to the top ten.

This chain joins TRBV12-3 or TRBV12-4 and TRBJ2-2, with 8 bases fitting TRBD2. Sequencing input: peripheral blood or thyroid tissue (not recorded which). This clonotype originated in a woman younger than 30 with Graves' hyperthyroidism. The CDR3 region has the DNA TGTGCCAGCGCTTATAGCGGGGCGAACACCGGGGAGCTGTTTTTT. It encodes CASAYSGANTGELFF.